These 22 T cell receptor beta chains originate from one sample sequenced in a study of vaccination and CD4 T cells after COVID-19. No cognate antigen is known for these TCRs. Specified treatment: roughly ten-day PBMC culture with coronavirus spike peptide pools or control peptides (ViraFEST assay). Oncomine TCR Beta short-read sequencing was applied to DNA from cultured CD4+ T cells. TCRdb processed the PCR reads anew with MiXCR; each CDR3 protein has one entry. The profile shows thousands of distinct CDR3 sequences, 60% to 75% of them singletons. What was sequenced was CD4+ T cells from blood, cultured in vitro. The origin of the receptors is a human donor who had recovered from COVID-19.

The V and J genes are TRBV28 and TRBJ2-3, with D maybe TRBD2 (6 bases). Trimming left V 8 bases short and J 4 bases short, with 25 bases between. Germline V lookup: CDR1 MDHEN, CDR2 SYDVKM. This CDR3 has 17 amino acids. The CDR3 region has the DNA TGTGCCAGCCCACCCCACTTCCCGGGAGCTTCCGCAGATACGCAGTATTTT. It yields the protein CASPPHFPGASADTQYF. Filled out from reference TRBV28 and TRBJ2-3, the complete variable domain reads DVKVTQSSRYLVKRTGEKVFLECVQDMDHENMFWYRQDPGLGLRLIYFSYDVKMKEKGDIPEGYSVSREKKERFSLILESASTNQTSMYLCASPPHFPGASADTQYFGPGTRLTVL.

In DNA, the CDR3 is TGTGCCAGCAGCCATAAAAAAGGACTAGCGTTCCAGTACTTC. It encodes CASSHKKGLAFQYF. J is TRBJ2-7 and V is TRBV14; the match to TRBD2 covers 9 bases. This CDR3 is 14 amino acids long. Germline-derived CDR1 and CDR2 are SGHDN and FVKESK. Unmatched junction bases numbered 10, after V lost 3 bases and J lost 10 bases.

This clonotype was recorded a few times. The V gene is TRBV19, the J gene TRBJ2-5; the D is unclear. The V end was cut by 3 bases, the J end by 5 bases, with 4 bases between. Germline CDR1 reads LNHDA; CDR2 reads SQIVND (reference sequence). The CDR3 consists of 11 residues. CDR3 protein: CASSMSETQYF. The CDR3 DNA sequence: TGTGCCAGTAGTATGAGTGAGACCCAGTACTTC.

The chain couples TRBV6-2 or TRBV6-3 to TRBJ2-2, with 10 nucleotides matching TRBD1. V shed 5 bases, J shed 6 bases, and the junction held 27 bases outside the gene matches. Germline V lookup: CDR1 MNHEY, CDR2 SVGEGT. The CDR3 totals 22 residues. The CDR3 is CASSGRGGGTGDVIFQPGELFF. The CDR3 DNA sequence: TGTGCCAGCAGTGGACGGGGGGGGGGGACAGGGGACGTGATATTCCAGCCCGGGGAGCTGTTTTTT.

The chain combines TRBV10-3 with TRBJ2-1, with unresolved D. TRBJ2-7 matches the DNA end more closely, so the J call is doubtful. There are 15 residues in the CDR3. Germline V gives CDR1 ENHRY, CDR2 SYGVKD. The CDR3 reads CAISESGHPPYEQYF. CDR3 DNA: TGTGCCATCAGTGAGTCGGGCCATCCACCCTACGAGCAGTACTTC.

This chain connects TRBV7-6 to TRBJ2-7; 10 bases are a match to TRBD2. This CDR3 is 16 amino acids long. Germline CDR1 is SGHVS and CDR2 is FNYEAQ. V was pared by 5 bases and J by 7 bases, with 14 bases of the junction left unmatched. The CDR3 loop reads CASSPLPSGSTGEQYF. CDR3 DNA sequence: TGTGCCAGCAGCCCACTCCCTAGCGGGAGCACGGGTGAGCAGTACTTC.

The count of this clonotype is one. The chain carries TRBV20-1 and TRBJ1-6, with TRBD1 matching 8 bases. The CDR3 has 17 amino acids. V dropped 0 bases and J dropped 7; count of bases not matched to a gene: 11. Per the germline V gene, CDR1 is DFQATT and CDR2 is SNEGSKA (reference sequence). The CDR3 is CSARDFERTGQNSPLHF. The DNA for the CDR3 is TGCAGTGCTAGAGACTTCGAGAGGACAGGGCAAAATTCACCCCTCCACTTT.

J is TRBJ1-2 and V is TRBV11-2; tentative D call: TRBD1 (5 bases). This CDR3 region has 13 residues. The germline V and J ends were trimmed by 4 bases and 4 bases, with 10 bases remaining between them. Per germline, CDR1 SGHAT and CDR2 FQNNGV. CDR3 nucleotides: TGTGCCAGCAGCTCCCGACAGACCTATGGCTACACCTTC. Its protein product is CASSSRQTYGYTF.

CDR3 DNA: TGTGCCAGCGGGGACAGGGGAGCAGCTTTCTTT. It codes for CASGDRGAAFF. The V call is TRBV6-2 or TRBV6-3, the J call TRBJ1-1; 10 nucleotides match TRBD1. The length of the CDR3 is 11 residues. CDR1 and CDR2 (germline): MNHEY, SVGEGT. V lost 8 bases and J lost 10; bases outside the gene matches: 4.

The chain is built from TRBV7-2 and TRBJ2-5; TRBD2 is a possible D gene (5 bases). This CDR3 has 15 amino acids. V lost 5 bases, J lost 5 bases, and 18 bases lay in between. The germline gives CDR1 SGHTA, CDR2 FQGNSA. Here the CDR3 DNA reads TGTGCCAGCAGCCGTAGGACGGGAATGGGGGAGACCCAGTACTTC. This codes for CASSRRTGMGETQYF. Using reference TRBV7-2 and TRBJ2-5 for the parts outside the CDR3, the full variable domain is GAGVSQSPSNKVTEKGKDVELRCDPISGHTALYWYRQSLGQGLEFLIYFQGNSAPDKSGLPSDRFSAERTGGSVSTLTIQRTQQEDSAVYLCASSRRTGMGETQYFGPGTRLLVL.

The genes are TRBV7-2 and TRBJ2-1; D is ambiguous. This CDR3 is 12 amino acids long. Deletions cut 4 bases from V and 9 bases from J, with 10 bases between. Germline V gene sequence: CDR1 SGHTA, CDR2 FQGNSA. CDR3 loop: CASSSQAREQFF. In DNA form, the CDR3 reads TGTGCCAGCAGCTCCCAGGCGCGTGAGCAGTTCTTC.

In its sample, this clonotype was seen a few times. The chain couples TRBV6-1 to TRBJ1-5; 7 bases are shared with TRBD1. Germline CDR1 reads MNHNS; CDR2 reads SASEGT. The CDR3 extends over 13 amino acids. J lost 4 bases, V lost 7 bases, and 4 bases had no gene match. This chain's CDR3 is CASTPGQNQPQHF. The CDR3, as DNA: TGTGCCAGCACCCCGGGACAGAATCAGCCCCAGCATTTT.

V gene TRBV7-2 combines with J gene TRBJ2-2; 7 bases match TRBD1. The germline gives CDR1 SGHTA, CDR2 FQGNSA. This CDR3 contains 15 residues. J lost 3 bases, V lost 5 bases, and 6 bases had no gene match. DNA for the CDR3: TGTGCCAGCAGCCCGCGGACAGGTTACACCGGGGAGCTGTTTTTT. Its protein product is CASSPRTGYTGELFF.

The J gene is TRBJ1-2, the V gene TRBV18; TRBD1 matches at 8 bases. Germline V lookup: CDR1 KGHSH, CDR2 LQKENI. The V segment lost 3 bases and the J segment 1 base; nucleotides outside the gene matches: 4. The CDR3 has 15 residues. The CDR3 sequence is CASSPGQELNYGYTF. The DNA for the CDR3 is TGTGCCAGCTCACCGGGACAGGAACTTAACTATGGCTACACCTTC. The entire variable domain, with the rest obtained from reference TRBV18 and TRBJ1-2, is as follows: NAGVMQNPRHLVRRRGQEARLRCSPMKGHSHVYWYRQLPEEGLKFMVYLQKENIIDESGMPKERFSAEFPKEGPSILRIQQVVRGDSAAYFCASSPGQELNYGYTFGSGTRLTVV.

J is TRBJ2-3 and V is TRBV27, with TRBD1 matching 9 bases. V gave up 7 bases and J gave up 3 bases; unmatched junction bases: 5. Looked up from germline, CDR1 is MNHEY and CDR2 is SMNVEV (reference sequence). This CDR3 has 14 amino acids. In nucleotides, the CDR3 is TGTGCCAGCACACAGGGGGCGCCGACAGATACGCAGTATTTT. It translates to CASTQGAPTDTQYF.

This clonotype was picked up a small number of times. This chain uses TRBV5-4 with TRBJ2-5; TRBD2 aligns across 14 bases. This CDR3 has 15 residues. Germline V gene data show CDR1 as SGHNT and CDR2 as YYREEE (reference sequence). Trimming took 3 bases from V and 5 from J; bases not matched to a gene: 3. As DNA, the CDR3 is TGTGCCAGCAGCTGGGGACTAGCGGGGGCTGAGACCCAGTACTTC. Its translation is CASSWGLAGAETQYF.

The rearrangement links TRBV28 to TRBJ1-5; D may be TRBD1 (5 bases). CDR1 and CDR2 from the germline V gene are MDHEN and SYDVKM. With 3 bases removed from V and 1 base from J, the gap between germline ends came to 13 bases. This CDR3 has 16 amino acids. This CDR3 reads CASSFITGGSNQPQHF. The CDR3, as DNA: TGTGCCAGCAGTTTTATAACGGGGGGAAGCAATCAGCCCCAGCATTTT.

The chain carries TRBV6-1 and TRBJ1-1, with TRBD1 identical over 7 bases. J lost 6 bases, V lost 5 bases, and 9 bases had no gene match. From germline, CDR1 is MNHNS and CDR2 SASEGT. The CDR3 runs to 14 residues. The CDR3 DNA sequence: TGTGCCAGCAGTCCAACTCACAGGGGTCCTGAAGCTTTCTTT. It codes for CASSPTHRGPEAFF.

About this clonotype itself: The CDR3 does not close with the conserved phenylalanine or tryptophan, likely indicating a read error. The J gene is TRBJ2-5, the V gene TRBV10-3; D is possibly TRBD2 (5 bases). Between the trimmed V and J ends, which lost 4 bases and 5 bases, there was a span of 11 bases. The germline CDR1 and CDR2 sequences are ENHRY and SYGVKD. The CDR3 spans 13 residues. This CDR3 reads CAISATGGETQYY. DNA for the CDR3: TGTGCCATCAGTGCTACGGGCGGGGAGACCCAGTACTAC.

The rearrangement uses TRBV6-1 and TRBJ1-5; no definite D call. CDR3 length: 13 amino acids. CDR1 and CDR2 from the germline V gene are MNHNS and SASEGT. V shed 5 bases and J shed 4 bases, with 9 bases lying between them. The CDR3 protein is CASSTAPNQPQHF. In DNA, the CDR3 is TGTGCCAGCAGTACCGCACCAAATCAGCCCCAGCATTTT.

The chain recombines TRBV7-2 with TRBJ1-2, with D tentatively TRBD1 (5 bases). V was clipped by 4 bases and J by 7 bases, with 10 bases between them. CDR3 length equals 12 residues. Germline V gene lookup returns CDR1 SGHTA and CDR2 FQGNSA. CDR3 region: CASSSGGSGYTF. CDR3 nucleotide sequence: TGTGCCAGCAGCTCCGGGGGGTCTGGCTACACCTTC. The full variable domain, completed using reference TRBV7-2 and TRBJ1-2, is GAGVSQSPSNKVTEKGKDVELRCDPISGHTALYWYRQSLGQGLEFLIYFQGNSAPDKSGLPSDRFSAERTGGSVSTLTIQRTQQEDSAVYLCASSSGGSGYTFGSGTRLTVV.

V usage is TRBV7-6 and J usage is TRBJ2-7; no firm D call. The CDR3 is made up of 17 amino acids. Germline values: CDR1 SGHVS, CDR2 FNYEAQ. Between the trimmed V and J ends, which lost 4 bases and 1 base, there was a span of 20 bases. The CDR3 spells CASSSARATTGSYEQYF. The CDR3 nucleotides are TGTGCCAGCAGCTCAGCCCGGGCCACCACTGGGTCCTACGAGCAGTACTTC. The full variable domain, rest sourced from reference TRBV7-6 and TRBJ2-7, is GAGVSQSPRYKVTKRGQDVALRCDPISGHVSLYWYRQALGQGPEFLTYFNYEAQQDKSGLPNDRFSAERPEGSISTLTIQRTEQRDSAMYRCASSSARATTGSYEQYFGPGTRLTVT.